This T cell receptor beta chain emerged from a study of shared clonotypes between healthy human individuals. Study-level points and caveats: Naive CD4 clonotypes overlapped across several donors at 4.5% to 5.5%. Collection of samples was limited to blood; tissue repertoires likely differ.

The table came from immunoSEQ multiplex PCR; TCRdb's copy has only in-frame clones and leaves some out. This table holds about 1.5 million clones, around 98% found once. V dropped 3 bases and J dropped 1 base, with 4 bases sitting between them. CDR3 length equals 12 residues. The germline gives CDR1 SNHLY, CDR2 FYNNEI. This clone showed up just once. Antigen unknown. Sequenced input: naive CD4+ T cells sorted from blood. The subset denotes: CD45RA+ positively selected. The receptor was derived from a man aged 25 to 45 in good health. The rearrangement links TRBV2 to TRBJ2-7; the D is unclear. The CDR3 sequence is CASSDPSYEQYF. The CDR3 region has the DNA TGTGCCAGCAGTGACCCATCCTACGAGCAGTACTTC.